Each of the 14 T cell receptor beta chains below was sequenced from the same sample in a study of cytomegalovirus exposure and HLA in healthy donors. Primers included in the PCR were 60 Vbeta and 13 Jbeta primers. Some clones are missing from TCRdb's copy, which holds only in-frame ones; the method was immunoSEQ multiplex PCR. The sample has approximately 100,000 clones; about 70% are singletons. The sample taken for sequencing was PBMCs. Receptor source: a woman aged 18-29 years in good health and CMV-seropositive.

CDR3 nucleotide sequence: TGTGCCAGCAGCCCAAGCGCGGTGGGGGGGCACACCGGGGAGCTGTTTTTT. This encodes CASSPSAVGGHTGELFF. The chain combines TRBV7-3 with TRBJ2-2; possibly TRBD2 for D (7 bases). CDR3 length equals 17 residues. V was pared by 5 bases and J by 3 bases, with 19 bases between. The V gene's germline CDR1 is SGHTA and CDR2 FQGTGA.

This clone has a handful of counts. The chain recombines TRBV2 with TRBJ2-2, with TRBD1 matching over 7 bases. Per germline, CDR1 SNHLY and CDR2 FYNNEI. This CDR3 has 15 amino acids. J gave up 0 bases and V 6 bases, and 4 bases lay outside the gene matches. CDR3 in amino acids: CASRTGLSNTGELFF. CDR3 DNA: TGTGCCAGCAGGACAGGGCTCTCGAACACCGGGGAGCTGTTTTTT.

The rearrangement joins TRBV29-1 to TRBJ2-5; D is possibly TRBD1 (6 bases). V dropped 7 bases and J dropped 5 bases, with 17 bases sitting between them. CDR1 and CDR2 from the germline V gene are SQVTM and ANQGSEA. CDR3 length: 13 amino acids. The CDR3 DNA reads TGCAGCGCAGGGGTCTTCCAGGGCGAGACCCAGTACTTC. This codes for CSAGVFQGETQYF.

The J gene is TRBJ2-7, the V gene TRBV7-2; possibly TRBD1 for D (6 bases). This CDR3 comprises 14 residues. V was clipped by 5 bases and J by 0 bases, with 11 bases between them. Looked up from germline, CDR1 is SGHTA and CDR2 is FQGNSA. The CDR3 spells CASSPWTVSYEQYF. DNA for the CDR3: TGTGCCAGCAGCCCCTGGACAGTCTCCTACGAGCAGTACTTC.

This clone was observed once. The chain recombines TRBV6-5 with TRBJ2-7; perhaps TRBD2 as D (6 bases). Per the germline V gene, CDR1 is MNHEY and CDR2 is SVGAGI. The CDR3 length is 13 residues. V lost 5 bases, J lost 1 base, and 9 bases lay in between. The CDR3 region has the DNA TGTGCCAGCAGTCTGGCGGGGTCCTACGAGCAGTACTTC. Its translation: CASSLAGSYEQYF.

The chain carries TRBV30 and TRBJ2-7; 7 nucleotides match TRBD2. Germline lookup yields CDR1 GTSNPN and CDR2 SVGIG (reference sequence). The junction had 3 bases not matched to a gene; V was cut back by 0 bases and J by 1 base. This CDR3 is built from 14 residues. CDR3 sequence (DNA): TGTGCCTGGAGTGTCCCAGCGGGATCCTACGAGCAGTACTTC. As protein: CAWSVPAGSYEQYF. Combining the CDR3 with reference TRBV30 and TRBJ2-7 gives the whole variable domain SQTIHQWPATLVQPVGSPLSLECTVEGTSNPNLYWYRQAAGRGLQLLFYSVGIGQISSEVPQNLSASRPQDRQFILSSKKLLLSDSGFYLCAWSVPAGSYEQYFGPGTRLTVT.

The V and J genes are TRBV4-3 and TRBJ1-5; D possibly corresponds to TRBD1 (5 bases). This CDR3 has 14 amino acids. Per germline, CDR1 LGHNA and CDR2 YSLEER. Trimming took off 1 base at V and 4 bases at J, with 8 bases between the two ends. CDR3 in DNA: TGCGCCAGCAGCCAAGGACAGAAAAATCAGCCCCAGCATTTT. Translation: CASSQGQKNQPQHF.

The V call is TRBV7-2, the J call TRBJ2-7; a possible D gene is TRBD2 (5 bases). With 2 bases removed from V and 4 bases from J, the gap between germline ends came to 12 bases. CDR1 is SGHTA and CDR2 is FQGNSA in the germline V gene. CDR3 length: 14 amino acids. The DNA of the CDR3 is TGTGCCAGCAGCTTATTGGGAGTTGGGTACGAGCAGTACTTC. It translates to CASSLLGVGYEQYF.

In this sample, this clone turned up a few times. This chain uses TRBV5-5 with TRBJ2-3; D call uncertain. This CDR3 region has 12 residues. V was trimmed by 1 base and J by 6 bases, leaving 6 bases between them. Looked up from germline, CDR1 is SGHKS and CDR2 is YYEKEE (reference sequence). The CDR3 loop is CASSLIRDTQYF. CDR3 nucleotides: TGTGCCAGCAGCTTGATCCGGGATACGCAGTATTTT.

On this clone itself: Different DNA sequences within this sample yield the same CDR3. V is TRBV5-1 and J is TRBJ2-1; maybe TRBD2 (6 bases). CDR3 length: 14 residues. Germline V lookup: CDR1 SGHRS, CDR2 YFSETQ. The ends were cut back, 4 bases at V and 5 bases at J, with 13 bases in the middle. As DNA, the CDR3 is TGCGCCAGCAGCCTCCCGGGACTTAACAATGAGCAGTTCTTC. Its translation is CASSLPGLNNEQFF.

The V call is TRBV5-4, the J call TRBJ2-6, with a possible D match to TRBD1 (6 bases). The CDR3 is made up of 17 amino acids. In germline, CDR1 is SGHNT, CDR2 YYREEE (reference sequence). Trimming cost V 6 bases and J 2 bases, with 18 bases left between them. CDR3 DNA sequence: TGTGCCAGCACCCTCCCGGCAAACAGGGCTGGGGCCAACGTCCTGACTTTC. This translates into CASTLPANRAGANVLTF.

CDR3 sequence: CASSVGQGSGEQYF. The CDR3 nucleotides read TGTGCCAGCAGCGTGGGACAGGGGTCCGGGGAGCAGTACTTC. This chain joins TRBV7-9 and TRBJ2-7, with 10 bases aligning to TRBD1. The germline CDR1 and CDR2 sequences are SEHNR and FQNEAQ (reference sequence). This CDR3 has 14 amino acids. J was trimmed by 7 bases and V by 5 bases; bases with no gene match: 8.

V gene TRBV7-9 combines with J gene TRBJ1-1, with D perhaps TRBD1 (6 bases). Germline CDR1 SEHNR, CDR2 FQNEAQ (reference sequence). This CDR3 contains 12 residues. V was pared by 9 bases and J by 0 bases, with 8 bases between. CDR3 loop: CARGQLNTEAFF. CDR3 DNA sequence: TGTGCCAGAGGACAGTTGAACACTGAAGCTTTCTTT. Full variable domain (rest looked up from reference TRBV7-9 and TRBJ1-1): DTGVSQNPRHKITKRGQNVTFRCDPISEHNRLYWYRQTLGQGPEFLTYFQNEAQLEKSRLLSDRFSAERPKGSFSTLEIQRTEQGDSAMYLCARGQLNTEAFFGQGTRLTVV.

This clone was observed once. This chain links TRBV5-6 with TRBJ1-2, with 9 bases identical to TRBD1. The germline gives CDR1 SGHDT, CDR2 YYEEEE. The trim removed 3 bases at V and 1 base at J, leaving 7 bases unmatched. This CDR3 comprises 16 residues. This CDR3 reads CASSSPGQGFNYGYTF. CDR3 coding DNA: TGTGCCAGCAGCTCCCCGGGACAGGGTTTTAACTATGGCTACACCTTC. Full variable domain (missing parts from reference TRBV5-6 and TRBJ1-2): DAGVTQSPTHLIKTRGQQVTLRCSPKSGHDTVSWYQQALGQGPQFIFQYYEEEERQRGNFPDRFSGHQFPNYSSELNVNALLLGDSALYLCASSSPGQGFNYGYTFGSGTRLTVV.